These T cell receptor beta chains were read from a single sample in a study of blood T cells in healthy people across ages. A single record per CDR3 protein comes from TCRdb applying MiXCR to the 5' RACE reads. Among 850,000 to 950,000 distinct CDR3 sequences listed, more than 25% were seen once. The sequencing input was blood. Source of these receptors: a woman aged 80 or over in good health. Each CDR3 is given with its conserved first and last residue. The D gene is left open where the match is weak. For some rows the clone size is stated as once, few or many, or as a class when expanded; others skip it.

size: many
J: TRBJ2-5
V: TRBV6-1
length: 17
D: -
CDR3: CASSRTVDSGLGKTQYF
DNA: TGTGCCAGCAGTCGGACGGTGGACAGTGGGCTTGGGAAGACCCAGTACTTC

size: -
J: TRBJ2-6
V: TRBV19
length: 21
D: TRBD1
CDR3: CASSKPGQGARETSGANVLTF
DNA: TGTGCCAGTAGCAAGCCGGGACAGGGGGCAAGGGAAACCTCTGGGGCCAACGTCCTGACTTTC

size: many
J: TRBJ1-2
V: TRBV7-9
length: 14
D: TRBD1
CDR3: CASSLLGQGDGYTF
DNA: TGTGCCAGCAGCTTACTCGGACAGGGAGATGGCTACACCTTC

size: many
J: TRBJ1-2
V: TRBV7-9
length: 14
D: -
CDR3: CASSLGARIDGYTF
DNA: TGTGCCAGCAGCTTAGGTGCCAGGATAGATGGCTACACCTTC

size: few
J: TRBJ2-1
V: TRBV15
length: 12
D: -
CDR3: CATSFSGNEQFF
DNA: TGTGCCACCTCTTTTTCTGGCAATGAGCAGTTCTTC

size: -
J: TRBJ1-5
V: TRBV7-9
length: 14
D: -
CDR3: CASSLIDSNQPQHF
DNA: TGTGCCAGCAGCTTAATAGATAGCAATCAGCCCCAGCATTTT

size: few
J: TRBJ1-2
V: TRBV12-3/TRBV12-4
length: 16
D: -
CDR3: CASSRSGYSRTYGYTF
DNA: TGTGCCAGCAGCCGAAGCGGCTACAGTAGAACCTATGGCTACACCTTC

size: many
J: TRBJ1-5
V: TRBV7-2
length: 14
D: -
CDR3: CASSSVTGIQPQHF
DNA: TGTGCCAGCAGCTCAGTCACAGGGATTCAGCCCCAGCATTTT

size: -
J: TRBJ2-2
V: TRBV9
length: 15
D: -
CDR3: CASSVPGVSTGELFF
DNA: TGTGCCAGCAGCGTACCAGGGGTCAGCACCGGGGAGCTGTTTTTT

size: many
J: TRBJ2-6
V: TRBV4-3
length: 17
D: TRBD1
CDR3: CASSQRQGPSGANVLTF
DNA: TGCGCCAGCAGCCAAAGACAGGGCCCCTCTGGGGCCAACGTCCTGACTTTC

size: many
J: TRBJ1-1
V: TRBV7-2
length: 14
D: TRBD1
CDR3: CASRSGTANTEAFF
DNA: TGTGCCAGCAGGTCCGGGACAGCGAACACTGAAGCTTTCTTT

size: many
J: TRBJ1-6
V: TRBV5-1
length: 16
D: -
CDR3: CASSLIGRLFDSPLHF
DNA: TGCGCCAGCAGCTTGATCGGACGGCTCTTTGATTCACCCCTCCACTTT

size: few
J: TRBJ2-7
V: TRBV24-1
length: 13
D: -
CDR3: CATSALGLYEQYF
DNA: TGTGCCACCAGCGCCCTTGGTTTATACGAGCAGTACTTC

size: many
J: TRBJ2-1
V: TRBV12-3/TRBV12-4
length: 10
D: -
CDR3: CATGVNEQFF
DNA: TGTGCCACGGGGGTCAATGAGCAGTTCTTC

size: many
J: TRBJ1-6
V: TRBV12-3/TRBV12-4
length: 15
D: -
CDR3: CASSPSHRGNSPLHF
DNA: TGTGCCAGCAGTCCCTCTCACCGCGGTAATTCACCCCTCCACTTT

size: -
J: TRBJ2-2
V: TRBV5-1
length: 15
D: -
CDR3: CASSSGQRNAGELFF
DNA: TGCGCCAGCAGCTCCGGACAGAGGAACGCCGGGGAGCTGTTTTTT

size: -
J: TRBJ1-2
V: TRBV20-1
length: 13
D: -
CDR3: CSASSGTNYGYTF
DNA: TGCAGTGCTAGCTCCGGCACCAACTATGGCTACACCTTC

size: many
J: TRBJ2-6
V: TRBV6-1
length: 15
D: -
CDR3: CASSAQISGANVLTF
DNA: TGTGCCAGCAGCGCCCAGATATCTGGGGCCAACGTCCTGACTTTC

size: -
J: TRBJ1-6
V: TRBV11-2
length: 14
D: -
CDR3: CASSLVQYNSPLHF
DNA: TGTGCCAGCAGCTTAGTTCAGTATAATTCACCCCTCCACTTT

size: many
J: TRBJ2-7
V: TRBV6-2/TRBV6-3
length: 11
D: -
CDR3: CASSQVREQYF
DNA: TGTGCCAGCAGTCAAGTCCGCGAGCAGTACTTC

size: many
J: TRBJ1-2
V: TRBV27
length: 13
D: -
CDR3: CASSPQGMDGYTF
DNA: TGTGCCAGCAGTCCACAGGGTATGGATGGCTACACCTTC

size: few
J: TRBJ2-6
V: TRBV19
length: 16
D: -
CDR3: CASSSTPDSGANVLTF
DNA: TGTGCCAGTAGTTCAACGCCAGACTCTGGGGCCAACGTCCTGACTTTC

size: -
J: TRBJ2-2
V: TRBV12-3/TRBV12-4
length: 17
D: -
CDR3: CASTHLWRGPNTGELFF
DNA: TGTGCCAGCACCCACCTTTGGCGGGGGCCCAACACCGGGGAGCTGTTTTTT

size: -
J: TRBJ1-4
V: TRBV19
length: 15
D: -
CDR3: CASSTSGATNEKRFF
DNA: TGTGCCAGTAGTACATCAGGCGCAACTAATGAAAAACGGTTTTTT

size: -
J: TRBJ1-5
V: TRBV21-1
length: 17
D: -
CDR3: CASSKTRDSDSNQPQHF
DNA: TGTGCCAGCAGTAAAACCCGGGACAGCGATAGCAATCAGCCCCAGCATTTT

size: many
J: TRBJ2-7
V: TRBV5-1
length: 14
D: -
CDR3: CASSRQVSSYEQYF
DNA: TGCGCCAGCAGCCGACAGGTTAGCTCCTACGAGCAGTACTTC

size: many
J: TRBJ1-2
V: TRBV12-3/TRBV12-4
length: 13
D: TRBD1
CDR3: CASRIGDSGGYTF
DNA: TGTGCCAGCCGGATCGGGGACAGCGGGGGCTACACCTTC

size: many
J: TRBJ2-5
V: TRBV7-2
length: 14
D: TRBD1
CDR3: CASSRDRVSETQYF
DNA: TGTGCCAGCAGCCGGGACAGGGTTTCGGAGACCCAGTACTTC

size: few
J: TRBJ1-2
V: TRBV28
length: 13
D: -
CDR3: CASSGPLGYGYTF
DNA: TGTGCCAGCAGTGGACCCCTGGGCTATGGCTACACCTTC

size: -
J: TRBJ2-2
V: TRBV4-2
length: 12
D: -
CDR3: CASSPPLGELFF
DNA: TGTGCCAGCAGCCCTCCCCTTGGGGAGCTGTTTTTT

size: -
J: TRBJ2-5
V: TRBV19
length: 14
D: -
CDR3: CASTAVGAEETQYF
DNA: TGTGCCAGTACCGCGGTAGGGGCCGAGGAGACCCAGTACTTC

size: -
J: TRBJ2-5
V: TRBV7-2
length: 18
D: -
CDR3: CASSPVPGDGGRKETQYF
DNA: TGTGCCAGCAGCCCAGTCCCTGGAGACGGGGGGCGGAAAGAGACCCAGTACTTC

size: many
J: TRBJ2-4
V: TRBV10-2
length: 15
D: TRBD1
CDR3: CASSGPRGQRNIQYF
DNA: TGCGCCAGCAGTGGCCCAAGGGGACAGAGAAACATTCAGTACTTC

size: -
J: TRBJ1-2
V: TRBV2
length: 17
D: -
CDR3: CASSVGGSDPTNYGYTF
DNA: TGTGCCAGCAGTGTGGGGGGCTCCGACCCGACTAACTATGGCTACACCTTC

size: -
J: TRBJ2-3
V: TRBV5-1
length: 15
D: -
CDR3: CASSLDGSHTDTQYF
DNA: TGCGCCAGCAGCTTGGACGGGTCCCACACAGATACGCAGTATTTT

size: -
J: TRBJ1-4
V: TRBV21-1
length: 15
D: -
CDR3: CASSTRTGANEKLFF
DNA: TGTGCCAGCAGCACCAGGACAGGGGCTAATGAAAAACTGTTTTTT

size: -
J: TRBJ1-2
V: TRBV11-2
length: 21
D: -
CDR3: CASSFPPNEQFFGPGNYGYTF
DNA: -